Each of the 26 T cell receptor beta chains below was sequenced from the same sample in a study of PD-1 blockade in classical Hodgkin lymphoma. Every one of the patients relapsed after autologous stem cell transplantation (brentuximab vedotin exposure was variable). Profiled with immunoSEQ multiplex PCR; TCRdb holds only in-frame clones, not every one. The table lists 70,000 to 85,000 clones, more than 85% of them singletons. This sample comprised peripheral blood mononuclear cells (PBMCs), obtained at baseline. All receptors come from a human donor with classical Hodgkin lymphoma.

The CDR3 nucleotides read TGTGCCAGCAACCTAGGTCGGGGTTCCTACGAGCAGTACTTC. It encodes CASNLGRGSYEQYF. V usage is TRBV9 and J usage is TRBJ2-7; TRBD2 is a possible D gene (5 bases). Germline V lookup: CDR1 SGDLS, CDR2 YYNGEE. V lost 6 bases, J lost 1 base, and 14 bases lay in between. This CDR3 contains 14 residues.

This rearrangement joins TRBV29-1 to TRBJ2-1; no definite D call. This CDR3 is 12 amino acids long. V gave up 6 bases and J gave up 6 bases, with 12 bases separating them. Germline CDR1 SQVTM, CDR2 ANQGSEA. The CDR3: CSVAPGSNEQFF. Here the CDR3 DNA reads TGCAGCGTCGCCCCCGGGTCCAATGAGCAGTTCTTC.

The chain has TRBV5-6 and TRBJ1-2; no clear D gene. The length of the CDR3 is 15 residues. The germline gives CDR1 SGHDT, CDR2 YYEEEE. V was pared by 4 bases and J by 2 bases, with 15 bases between. For the CDR3, the DNA is TGTGCCAGCAGCATCGGACTCTGGAGCAACTATGGCTACACCTTC. Protein product: CASSIGLWSNYGYTF.

The chain links TRBV15 to TRBJ2-3; no clear D gene. Per germline, CDR1 LNHNV and CDR2 YYDKDF (reference sequence). Trimming pared 3 bases from V and 0 bases from J, leaving 13 bases between. The CDR3 has 16 amino acids. CDR3 amino acids: CATSRPLGSSTDTQYF. DNA for the CDR3: TGTGCCACCAGCAGGCCACTGGGGTCTAGCACAGATACGCAGTATTTT.

The rearrangement links TRBV7-2 to TRBJ2-1; 7 bases map to TRBD2. J was trimmed by 10 bases and V by 5 bases; bases with no gene match: 14. The CDR3 contains 15 residues. Germline-derived CDR1 and CDR2 are SGHTA and FQGNSA. The CDR3, as DNA: TGTGCCAGCAGCCTATGGACTGGGGGGGAAACAGAGCAGTTCTTC. It encodes CASSLWTGGETEQFF.

The rearrangement links TRBV29-1 to TRBJ2-7; 9 bases are a match to TRBD1. This CDR3 has 14 residues. Germline values: CDR1 SQVTM, CDR2 ANQGSEA. With 7 bases clipped from V and 2 bases from J, the junction kept 9 bases outside the gene matches. CDR3 sequence (DNA): TGCAGCGCCAATATGGACAGGGGTGCCTACGAGCAGTACTTC. The encoded protein is CSANMDRGAYEQYF.

The chain combines TRBV5-4 with TRBJ2-7, with 16 bases aligning to TRBD2. V dropped 2 bases and J dropped 5; count of bases not matched to a gene: 7. The CDR3 is 17 amino acids. Germline CDR1 and CDR2: SGHNT and YYREEE (reference sequence). The CDR3 loop reads CASSLQGLAGGRDEQYF. For the CDR3, the DNA is TGTGCCAGCAGCTTACAGGGACTAGCGGGAGGGCGGGACGAGCAGTACTTC.

This chain joins TRBV6-1 and TRBJ2-5; D unresolved. CDR1 and CDR2 (germline): MNHNS, SASEGT. This CDR3 contains 13 residues. V was clipped by 4 bases and J by 2 bases, with 8 bases between them. The DNA for the CDR3 is TGTGCCAGCAGTGGGACGCAACAAGAGACCCAGTACTTC. Encoded protein: CASSGTQQETQYF.

V gene TRBV7-3 combines with J gene TRBJ2-1, with TRBD2 matching 9 bases. CDR1 and CDR2 (germline): SGHTA, FQGTGA. The CDR3 is 16 amino acids. Germline trimming cut 0 bases from V and 7 bases from J; bases unmatched to any gene: 7. For the CDR3, the DNA is TGTGCCAGCAGCTTAACGTCGGCGGGAGGGATAAATGAGCAGTTCTTC. Translation: CASSLTSAGGINEQFF. The full variable domain, in which reference TRBV7-3 and TRBJ2-1 provide the parts outside the CDR3, is GAGVSQTPSNKVTEKGKYVELRCDPISGHTALYWYRQSLGQGPEFLIYFQGTGAADDSGLPNDRFFAVRPEGSVSTLKIQRTERGDSAVYLCASSLTSAGGINEQFFGPGTRLTVL.

V is TRBV4-2 and J is TRBJ1-3; D perhaps matches TRBD1 (5 bases). The germline CDR1 and CDR2 sequences are LGHNA and YNFKEQ. With 4 bases removed from V and 0 bases from J, the gap between germline ends came to 25 bases. The length of the CDR3 is 20 residues. The CDR3 loop is CASSPPWDPEVPSSGNTIYF. CDR3 nucleotide sequence: TGTGCCAGCAGCCCACCTTGGGACCCGGAGGTCCCCAGCTCTGGAAACACCATATATTTT.

The rearrangement joins TRBV4-3 to TRBJ2-7, with 9 bases lining up with TRBD2. Losses at the gene ends were 0 bases for V and 2 bases for J; bases not matched to a gene: 2. Per germline, CDR1 LGHNA and CDR2 YSLEER. This CDR3 comprises 15 residues. The CDR3 is CASSQDLAGPYEQYF. DNA of the CDR3: TGCGCCAGCAGCCAAGACCTAGCGGGGCCCTACGAGCAGTACTTC.

In nucleotides, the CDR3 is TGTGCCATCTCCCAGGCTACCTCCTCTGGGGCCAACGTCCTGACTTTC. Its translation: CAISQATSSGANVLTF. The chain recombines TRBV10-3 with TRBJ2-6; D is unclear. The CDR3 runs to 16 residues. Germline loops: CDR1 ENHRY, CDR2 SYGVKD. V lost 8 bases, J lost 0 bases, and 14 bases lay in between.

The chain carries TRBV18 and TRBJ1-5; D ambiguous. Looked up from germline, CDR1 is KGHSH and CDR2 is LQKENI. The germline V and J ends were trimmed by 2 bases and 2 bases, with 16 bases remaining between them. CDR3 length equals 17 residues. CDR3 residues: CASSPSPSQDGNQPQHF. The DNA of the CDR3 is TGTGCCAGCTCACCATCCCCCAGTCAAGACGGCAATCAGCCCCAGCATTTT.

The V and J genes are TRBV10-3 and TRBJ2-7, with a possible D match to TRBD1 (5 bases). In germline, CDR1 is ENHRY, CDR2 SYGVKD. Trimming removed 6 bases from V and 0 bases from J, with 12 bases in between. The length of the CDR3 is 14 residues. The CDR3 is CAIRPTDLSYEQYF. The CDR3, as DNA: TGTGCCATCAGACCGACAGACCTCTCCTACGAGCAGTACTTC.

This rearrangement joins TRBV10-3 to TRBJ1-1, with 7 positions matching TRBD1. The CDR3 sequence is 13 residues long. In germline, CDR1 is ENHRY, CDR2 SYGVKD. The V gene end was trimmed by 6 bases and the J gene end by 0 bases; junction bases not matched to a gene: 1. The CDR3 here is CAIRGQMNTEAFF. CDR3 DNA sequence: TGTGCCATCAGGGGACAGATGAACACTGAAGCTTTCTTT.

Here the CDR3 reads CASSLDRTGGNEQYF. CDR3 coding DNA: TGTGCCAGCTCACTGGACAGGACAGGGGGAAACGAGCAGTACTTC. The rearrangement links TRBV18 to TRBJ2-7, with 10 nucleotides matching TRBD1. The CDR3 runs 15 residues. V dropped 4 bases and J dropped 5; count of bases not matched to a gene: 8. Germline CDR1 KGHSH, CDR2 LQKENI.

The genes are TRBV27 and TRBJ1-2, with 8 bases that match TRBD1. CDR1 and CDR2 from the germline V gene are MNHEY and SMNVEV (reference sequence). The trim removed 7 bases at V and 2 bases at J, leaving 6 bases unmatched. This CDR3 is built from 14 residues. CDR3: CASTRSGGNYGYTF. The CDR3 coding sequence is TGTGCCAGCACCCGGTCAGGGGGCAACTATGGCTACACCTTC.

A note on this clone: The germline gene is not matched at one end of the junction; a read error may be the cause. V and J are TRBV10-2 and TRBJ1-3; D unresolved. The CDR3 is 14 amino acids. The V gene's germline CDR1 is WSHSY and CDR2 SAAADI. CDR3 amino acids: CASSEWSSGNTIYF. CDR3 in DNA: TGCGCCAGCAGCGAGTGGAGCTCTGGAAACACCATATATTTT.

This chain joins TRBV5-4 and TRBJ2-5; D is unclear. The CDR3 loop spans 15 amino acids. The V and J ends lost 0 bases and 5 bases respectively, with 14 bases between them. Germline lookup yields CDR1 SGHNT and CDR2 YYREEE (reference sequence). CDR3 amino acids: CASSLDPQPRETQYF. The DNA of the CDR3 is TGTGCCAGCAGCTTGGACCCGCAACCAAGGGAGACCCAGTACTTC.

This sequence joins TRBV16 and TRBJ2-5, with D perhaps matching TRBD1 (6 bases). The germline gives CDR1 KGHSY, CDR2 FQNENV. This CDR3 has 14 amino acids. The germline V and J ends were trimmed by 0 bases and 5 bases, with 10 bases remaining between them. The CDR3 spells CASSQSYRAETQYF. The CDR3 DNA is TGTGCCAGCAGCCAATCGTACAGGGCGGAGACCCAGTACTTC. Looking up the rest from reference TRBV16 and TRBJ2-5 gives the full variable domain: GEEVAQTPKHLVRGEGQKAKLYCAPIKGHSYVFWYQQVLKNEFKFLISFQNENVFDETGMPKERFSAKCLPNSPCSLEIQATKLEDSAVYFCASSQSYRAETQYFGPGTRLLVL.

The chain carries TRBV5-1 and TRBJ2-5, with 9 bases fitting TRBD2. CDR1 and CDR2 from the germline V gene are SGHRS and YFSETQ. Trimming cost V 1 base and J 1 base; bases outside gene matches: 2. The CDR3 is 15 residues long. The DNA of the CDR3 is TGCGCCAGCAGCTTGCTAGCGGGATTCCAAGAGACCCAGTACTTC. This gives the protein CASSLLAGFQETQYF.

V gene TRBV5-1 combines with J gene TRBJ2-1; D uncertain. Between the trimmed V and J ends, which lost 2 bases and 3 bases, there was a span of 6 bases. The CDR3 consists of 13 residues. The germline V gene encodes CDR1 SGHRS and CDR2 YFSETQ. This CDR3 is CASSFAIYNEQFF. The CDR3 DNA follows: TGCGCCAGCAGCTTCGCTATCTACAATGAGCAGTTCTTC.

The V gene is TRBV7-3, the J gene TRBJ2-1, with D maybe TRBD2 (5 bases). Germline assignment: CDR1 SGHTA and CDR2 FQGTGA. The CDR3 covers 13 residues. Trimming cost V 5 bases and J 5 bases, with 10 bases left between them. CDR3 DNA: TGTGCCAGCAGCGCCAACGGGGACAATGAGCAGTTCTTC. Its translation: CASSANGDNEQFF.

The CDR3 region is CASSLTGGENYGYTF. CDR3 bases: TGTGCCAGCAGCTTAACGGGCGGGGAAAACTATGGCTACACCTTC. V and J are TRBV7-8 and TRBJ1-2; the D is unclear. Deletions cut 2 bases from V and 2 bases from J, with 12 bases between. Germline CDR1 and CDR2: SGHVS and FQNEAQ. CDR3 length: 15 residues. The variable domain in full, with the rest retrieved from reference TRBV7-8 and TRBJ1-2, is GAGVSQSPRYKVAKRGQDVALRCDPISGHVSLFWYQQALGQGPEFLTYFQNEAQLDKSGLPSDRFFAERPEGSVSTLKIQRTQQEDSAVYLCASSLTGGENYGYTFGSGTRLTVV.

The chain uses TRBV6-1 and TRBJ2-5; 12 bases map to TRBD2. The V gene end was trimmed by 2 bases and the J gene end by 4 bases; junction bases not matched to a gene: 5. Germline V gene sequence: CDR1 MNHNS, CDR2 SASEGT. The CDR3 is 16 amino acids. The CDR3 DNA reads TGTGCCAGCAGTGAATTTGGACTAGCGGGGCGAGAGACCCAGTACTTC. This codes for CASSEFGLAGRETQYF.

This chain uses TRBV5-4 with TRBJ2-5; perhaps TRBD2 as D (6 bases). From germline, CDR1 is SGHNT and CDR2 YYREEE (reference sequence). This CDR3 is 16 amino acids long. V was clipped by 0 bases and J by 0 bases, with 12 bases between them. CDR3 DNA: TGTGCCAGCAGCTTGGGGGACTCTATGAACCAAGAGACCCAGTACTTC. Protein: CASSLGDSMNQETQYF.